These 30 T cell receptor beta chains share one sample of origin, sequenced in a study of T cell responses to AZD1222 COVID-19 vaccine (dated by TCRdb to about 2021). The time point label for this specimen denotes: baseline before first vaccination. Libraries were made using the immunoSEQ multiplex PCR assay. Entries here come from immuneACCESS through TCRdb and include only in-frame sequences with V and J called. Some clones fail to appear in such tables; in the studies checked, an unresolved V gene covers under half of the shortfall, and the cause of the remainder is unknown. The sample table holds about 150,000 clones, of which roughly 85% were seen once. The ten largest make up less than 9.5% of the sample. Here the sequenced sample was peripheral blood, taken on day 0 of AZD1222 vaccination. The receptors stem from an adult in good health.

This clone came up a few times. The J gene is TRBJ2-7, the V gene TRBV4-2; D uncertain. Trimming stripped 4 bases from V and 3 bases from J, with 7 bases between. This CDR3 region has 12 residues. CDR1 is LGHNA, CDR2 YNFKEQ, per germline. The CDR3 nucleotides read TGTGCCAGCAGCCTCGACGGCTACGAGCAGTACTTC. Protein product: CASSLDGYEQYF.

The chain has TRBV11-2 and TRBJ1-4; D is unclear. The CDR3 is made up of 16 amino acids. CDR1 is SGHAT, CDR2 FQNNGV, per germline. V lost 1 base, J lost 6 bases, and 15 bases lay in between. Here the CDR3 DNA reads TGTGCCAGCAGCTTAGGGAACAGTTGGTTAGATGAAAAACTGTTTTTT. It codes for CASSLGNSWLDEKLFF. The full variable domain, in which reference TRBV11-2 and TRBJ1-4 provide the parts outside the CDR3, is EAGVAQSPRYKIIEKRQSVAFWCNPISGHATLYWYQQILGQGPKLLIQFQNNGVVDDSQLPKDRFSAERLKGVDSTLKIQPAKLEDSAVYLCASSLGNSWLDEKLFFGSGTQLSVL.

This clone was found a few times. The V gene is TRBV6-5, the J gene TRBJ1-6; 8 bases fit TRBD1. The germline V gene encodes CDR1 MNHEY and CDR2 SVGAGI. This CDR3 comprises 15 residues. V lost 5 bases and J lost 9; bases outside the gene matches: 9. As DNA, the CDR3 is TGTGCCAGCAGTAGGACAGGGAATATCGTTTCACCCCTCCACTTT. It encodes CASSRTGNIVSPLHF.

The chain combines TRBV15 with TRBJ2-2; no definite D call. The length of the CDR3 is 13 residues. V was cut by 3 bases and J by 2 bases, with 4 bases left in between. Germline CDR1 LNHNV, CDR2 YYDKDF (reference sequence). CDR3 sequence: CATSSANTGELFF. CDR3 DNA sequence: TGTGCCACCAGCAGCGCAAACACCGGGGAGCTGTTTTTT. The complete variable domain, with remaining parts taken from reference TRBV15 and TRBJ2-2, reads DAMVIQNPRYQVTQFGKPVTLSCSQTLNHNVMYWYQQKSSQAPKLLFHYYDKDFNNEADTPDNFQSRRPNTSFCFLDIRSPGLGDTAMYLCATSSANTGELFFGEGSRLTVL.

The chain has TRBV19 and TRBJ1-2; a possible D gene is TRBD1 (5 bases). The length of the CDR3 is 19 residues. Per germline, CDR1 LNHDA and CDR2 SQIVND (reference sequence). V was clipped by 3 bases and J by 1 base, with 24 bases between them. The CDR3 sequence is CASSINLRAGSGVNYGYTF. CDR3 DNA sequence: TGTGCCAGTAGTATCAACCTAAGGGCAGGGAGCGGGGTTAACTATGGCTACACCTTC.

This clone was detected many times. The chain employs TRBV7-6 and TRBJ2-1; TRBD2 is a possible D gene (7 bases). CDR1 SGHVS and CDR2 FNYEAQ come from the germline V gene. The CDR3 is 14 amino acids. With 4 bases removed from V and 9 bases from J, the gap between germline ends came to 16 bases. The CDR3 nucleotides are TGTGCCAGCAGCTCCGAGGGGGGGGGCGGTGAGCAGTTCTTC. It is translated as CASSSEGGGGEQFF. The whole variable domain, filled in from reference TRBV7-6 and TRBJ2-1, reads GAGVSQSPRYKVTKRGQDVALRCDPISGHVSLYWYRQALGQGPEFLTYFNYEAQQDKSGLPNDRFSAERPEGSISTLTIQRTEQRDSAMYRCASSSEGGGGEQFFGPGTRLTVL.

The CDR3 sequence is CASSPDRVNTEAFF. The DNA for the CDR3 is TGTGCCAGCTCACCAGACAGGGTGAACACTGAAGCTTTCTTT. The rearrangement joins TRBV18 to TRBJ1-1, with TRBD1 matching 7 bases. This CDR3 region has 14 residues. The V gene's germline CDR1 is KGHSH and CDR2 LQKENI. V was clipped by 2 bases and J by 0 bases; unmatched bases: 0.

The genes are TRBV27 and TRBJ1-2; D not resolved. Trimming took off 5 bases at V and 2 bases at J, with 15 bases between the two ends. The CDR3 spans 15 residues. Germline V CDR1 and CDR2: MNHEY, SMNVEV (reference sequence). CDR3 protein: CASSILAGSNYGYTF. The CDR3 nucleotides are TGTGCCAGCAGTATATTAGCGGGATCAAACTATGGCTACACCTTC.

The V gene is TRBV5-1, the J gene TRBJ2-3, with 11 bases that match TRBD2. V dropped 6 bases and J dropped 6; count of bases not matched to a gene: 6. CDR1 SGHRS and CDR2 YFSETQ come from the germline V gene. The CDR3 spans 14 residues. The CDR3 sequence: CASIAGGAEDTQYF. In DNA, the CDR3 is TGCGCCAGCATAGCGGGGGGGGCCGAGGATACGCAGTATTTT.

The chain combines TRBV13 with TRBJ2-5, with D possibly being TRBD2 (6 bases). This CDR3 is built from 13 residues. Germline V gene data show CDR1 as PRHDT and CDR2 as FYEKMQ (reference sequence). V dropped 5 bases and J dropped 8 bases, with 15 bases sitting between them. For the CDR3, the DNA is TGTGCCAGCAGCCCCCCCACCGGGAGCACCCAGTACTTC. This translates into CASSPPTGSTQYF.

The chain links TRBV25-1 to TRBJ1-4; D perhaps matches TRBD1 (5 bases). Germline-derived CDR1 and CDR2 are MGHDK and SYGVNS. There are 15 residues in the CDR3. V was clipped by 3 bases and J by 4 bases, with 12 bases between them. The CDR3 coding sequence is TGTGCCAGCAGTGAGGAAGGGGTGCATAATGAAAAACTGTTTTTT. Its protein is CASSEEGVHNEKLFF.

V gene TRBV6-1 combines with J gene TRBJ1-5; the match to TRBD1 covers 9 bases. CDR1 and CDR2 from the germline V gene are MNHNS and SASEGT. V was clipped by 3 bases and J by 5 bases; unmatched bases: 5. The CDR3 is 15 amino acids. CDR3 amino acids: CASSDGTGRYQPQHF. The CDR3 coding sequence is TGTGCCAGCAGTGACGGGACAGGGAGGTATCAGCCCCAGCATTTT.

The V call is TRBV10-1, the J call TRBJ2-7, with D perhaps matching TRBD1 (5 bases). Trimming removed 4 bases at V and 4 bases at J, with 17 bases between. Germline CDR1 and CDR2: WNHNN and SYGVQD (reference sequence). The CDR3 is made up of 15 amino acids. The CDR3 DNA reads as TGCGCCAGCAGTGTAGGTCGGACACTCCTATACGAGCAGTACTTC. Residues: CASSVGRTLLYEQYF.

The chain links TRBV6-5 to TRBJ1-2; D possibly corresponds to TRBD1 (5 bases). The CDR3 loop spans 12 amino acids. With 8 bases removed from V and 2 bases from J, the gap between germline ends came to 9 bases. Per the germline V gene, CDR1 is MNHEY and CDR2 is SVGAGI. The CDR3 is CASGTENYGYTF. Here the CDR3 DNA reads TGTGCCAGCGGGACGGAAAACTATGGCTACACCTTC.

The chain combines TRBV5-4 with TRBJ2-5, with TRBD1 identical over 8 bases. This CDR3 is 15 amino acids long. In germline, CDR1 is SGHNT, CDR2 YYREEE (reference sequence). V lost 4 bases to trimming and J lost 5 bases; unmatched junction nucleotides: 10. DNA for the CDR3: TGTGCCAGCAGCCGGCAGGGGGCAGGGGTGGAGACCCAGTACTTC. Encoded protein: CASSRQGAGVETQYF.

CDR3 region: CASSRLLDNEQFF. As DNA, the CDR3 is TGTGCCAGCAGTCGGCTGCTCGACAATGAGCAGTTCTTC. The genes are TRBV27 and TRBJ2-1; D ambiguous. This CDR3 comprises 13 residues. Germline V gene data show CDR1 as MNHEY and CDR2 as SMNVEV (reference sequence). Trimming stripped 5 bases from V and 5 bases from J, with 10 bases between.

The chain combines TRBV28 with TRBJ1-2; D unresolved. This CDR3 is 13 amino acids long. Germline CDR1 and CDR2: MDHEN and SYDVKM. V was trimmed by 2 bases and J by 4 bases, leaving 8 bases between them. CDR3 coding DNA: TGTGCCAGCAGTTTAGGACGGACCTATGGCTACACCTTC. Its translation: CASSLGRTYGYTF.

V and J are TRBV5-4 and TRBJ2-1, with TRBD1 matching 7 bases. The CDR3 runs to 12 residues. CDR1 is SGHNT, CDR2 YYREEE, per germline (reference sequence). V was clipped by 5 bases and J by 4 bases; unmatched bases: 0. CDR3 coding DNA: TGTGCCAGCAGACAGGGGTACAATGAGCAGTTCTTC. The encoded protein is CASRQGYNEQFF.

The rearrangement uses TRBV6-5 and TRBJ1-1, with no clear D. V dropped 7 bases and J dropped 4 bases, with 16 bases sitting between them. Looked up from germline, CDR1 is MNHEY and CDR2 is SVGAGI. CDR3 size: 14 residues. The CDR3 coding sequence is TGTGCCAGCAAGACGGATTGGGCGAGCACTGAAGCTTTCTTT. Encoded protein: CASKTDWASTEAFF.

The V and J genes are TRBV28 and TRBJ2-7; D may be TRBD1 (6 bases). The CDR3 spans 14 residues. The V end was cut by 6 bases, the J end by 3 bases, with 15 bases between. Germline CDR1 and CDR2: MDHEN and SYDVKM. CDR3 sequence: CASRGALGYYEQYF. For the CDR3, the DNA is TGTGCCAGCAGGGGGGCTCTAGGATACTACGAGCAGTACTTC.

This chain joins TRBV7-9 and TRBJ2-7; D uncertain. The CDR3 is 14 amino acids. Trimming shortened V by 1 base and J by 3 bases, and 10 bases separated the two germline ends. Looked up from germline, CDR1 is SEHNR and CDR2 is FQNEAQ (reference sequence). The CDR3 DNA follows: TGTGCCAGCAGCTTAGGATCAGGAGACTACGAGCAGTACTTC. Residues: CASSLGSGDYEQYF.

The chain employs TRBV30 and TRBJ1-2; the match to TRBD1 covers 8 bases. Losses at the gene ends were 0 bases for V and 6 bases for J; bases not matched to a gene: 6. Per germline, CDR1 GTSNPN and CDR2 SVGIG (reference sequence). The CDR3 runs 14 residues. The CDR3 DNA reads TGTGCCTGGAGTGTCGGACAGGGAAGAAATGGCTACACCTTC. Translating gives CAWSVGQGRNGYTF. The full variable domain, its missing parts supplied by reference TRBV30 and TRBJ1-2, is SQTIHQWPATLVQPVGSPLSLECTVEGTSNPNLYWYRQAAGRGLQLLFYSVGIGQISSEVPQNLSASRPQDRQFILSSKKLLLSDSGFYLCAWSVGQGRNGYTFGSGTRLTVV.

The V gene is TRBV2, the J gene TRBJ2-7; no definite D call. The V gene lost 4 bases and the J gene lost 0 bases, with 4 bases spanning the gap. Germline lookup yields CDR1 SNHLY and CDR2 FYNNEI. The CDR3 extends over 12 amino acids. The CDR3 sequence: CASSGNSYEQYF. CDR3 DNA: TGTGCCAGCAGTGGCAACTCCTACGAGCAGTACTTC.

This clone was counted at least ten times. The rearrangement links TRBV11-2 to TRBJ2-5; D remains unclear. The CDR3 runs 14 residues. Germline CDR1 and CDR2: SGHAT and FQNNGV. The V end was cut by 3 bases, the J end by 1 base, with 9 bases between. Written as DNA, the CDR3 is TGTGCCAGCAGCTTCACACCGGCCCAAGAGACCCAGTACTTC. Translated, it gives CASSFTPAQETQYF.

There are a few counts of this clone. The chain couples TRBV6-1 to TRBJ1-1; D not resolved. CDR3 size: 13 residues. Germline V gene lookup returns CDR1 MNHNS and CDR2 SASEGT. Trimming removed 3 bases from V and 8 bases from J, with 13 bases in between. The CDR3 bases are TGTGCCAGCAGTGAGTCTGGGCAGCGGGAAGCTTTCTTT. This codes for CASSESGQREAFF.

This clone was counted once. The V call is TRBV7-9, the J call TRBJ1-1; D gene ambiguous. The CDR3 loop spans 15 amino acids. V gave up 1 base and J gave up 1 base, with 10 bases separating them. Looked up from germline, CDR1 is SEHNR and CDR2 is FQNEAQ (reference sequence). The CDR3 DNA follows: TGTGCCAGCAGCTTAGTTAGTCGGGAGAACACTGAAGCTTTCTTT. Amino acid sequence: CASSLVSRENTEAFF.

This clone was counted only a few times. This chain links TRBV2 with TRBJ2-1; D is ambiguous. The CDR3 has 13 amino acids. The germline CDR1 and CDR2 sequences are SNHLY and FYNNEI. Trimming took off 7 bases at V and 3 bases at J, with 10 bases between the two ends. The CDR3 here is CASKTDDYNEQFF. The CDR3 bases are TGTGCCAGCAAGACTGACGACTACAATGAGCAGTTCTTC.

V and J are TRBV10-3 and TRBJ2-1; 10 positions agree with TRBD1. Germline CDR1 ENHRY, CDR2 SYGVKD. This CDR3 spans 15 amino acids. J lost 7 bases, V lost 2 bases, and 5 bases had no gene match. The DNA of the CDR3 is TGTGCCATCAGTGAGCCCCGACAGGGGGCGAATGAGCAGTTCTTC. The encoded protein is CAISEPRQGANEQFF.

The DNA of the CDR3 is TGTGCCATCAGTGCTGCAGGCGCCAGCTCCTACGAGCAGTACTTC. This translates into CAISAAGASSYEQYF. V usage is TRBV10-3 and J usage is TRBJ2-7; no definite D call. CDR3 length: 15 residues. Trimming removed 4 bases from V and 0 bases from J, with 13 bases in between. Germline V gene data show CDR1 as ENHRY and CDR2 as SYGVKD.

The V call is TRBV29-1, the J call TRBJ2-1, with D possibly TRBD2 on 6 matching bases. This CDR3 has 14 residues. V was cut by 6 bases and J by 2 bases, with 14 bases left in between. Germline-derived CDR1 and CDR2 are SQVTM and ANQGSEA. CDR3 region: CSVDSGAPYNEQFF. As DNA, the CDR3 is TGCAGCGTGGATTCGGGAGCCCCCTACAATGAGCAGTTCTTC.